Below, 19 T cell receptor beta chains from the same sample are listed, as sequenced in a study of blood T cells in healthy people across ages. Then a second PCR, running about 6 to 12 cycles, was carried out with a sample-barcoded 5' primer and a J-beta primer mix. TCRdb redid the calling of the 5' RACE reads with MiXCR, one entry per CDR3 protein. The table has 800,000 or so distinct CDR3 sequences, just under 25% seen once. The sample was also reused in another study, on T cells of mothers and their children.

Sequenced material: blood. Every receptor here comes from a boy aged 10-17 years in good health.

J is TRBJ2-5 and V is TRBV13; 7 bases agree with TRBD2. This CDR3 spans 15 amino acids. CDR1 is PRHDT, CDR2 FYEKMQ, per germline (reference sequence). J was trimmed by 3 bases and V by 2 bases; bases with no gene match: 6. CDR3 residues: CASSLSGGLEETQYF. The DNA of the CDR3 is TGTGCCAGCAGCTTATCGGGGGGATTAGAAGAGACCCAGTACTTC.

The rearrangement uses TRBV5-1 and TRBJ2-1; 10 positions match TRBD1. CDR1 is SGHRS and CDR2 is YFSETQ in the germline V gene. The CDR3 is 19 residues long. The trim removed 3 bases at V and 6 bases at J, leaving 18 bases unmatched. CDR3 coding DNA: TGCGCCAGCAGCTGGCGGAATGACAGGGGGCCTCCGCCTTTCAATGAGCAGTTCTTC. It specifies CASSWRNDRGPPPFNEQFF.

There are a few counts of this clonotype. This chain joins TRBV28 and TRBJ2-6, with D possibly called TRBD1 or TRBD2 (7 bases each). Trimming pared 7 bases from V and 3 bases from J, leaving 16 bases between. Germline loops: CDR1 MDHEN, CDR2 SYDVKM. CDR3 length: 16 amino acids. DNA for the CDR3: TGTGCCAGCAAACCAGGGGGGGCTGGTGGGGCCAACGTCCTGACTTTC. Its protein product is CASKPGGAGGANVLTF.

This clonotype occurred a few times. This may stem from a read error, because a much larger clone lies one nucleotide away. V is TRBV7-2 and J is TRBJ2-3, with a tentative D call TRBD1 (5 bases). The end of the DNA aligns better with TRBJ1-5, so the J call may be wrong. CDR1 is SGHTA, CDR2 FQGNSA, per germline. The CDR3 is 14 residues long. Written as DNA, the CDR3 is TGTGCCAGCAGCTTAGGGCAGGGAATCGATACGCAGCATTTT. It specifies CASSLGQGIDTQHF.

This chain joins TRBV28 and TRBJ2-5; D gene ambiguous. CDR3 length: 15 amino acids. The V gene's germline CDR1 is MDHEN and CDR2 SYDVKM. The V end was cut by 3 bases, the J end by 3 bases, with 14 bases between. The CDR3 sequence is CASSFRPTRKETQYF. CDR3 DNA sequence: TGTGCCAGCAGTTTCCGTCCGACGAGAAAAGAGACCCAGTACTTC.

This clonotype was observed a handful of times. The chain recombines TRBV7-9 with TRBJ2-5, with 8 positions matching TRBD1. The J call is uncertain, as TRBJ2-7 better fits the DNA end. CDR3 length: 12 residues. Germline V gene sequence: CDR1 SEHNR, CDR2 FQNEAQ (reference sequence). The CDR3 DNA follows: TGTGCCAGCCGGGACAGGAGTCTCGAGCAGTACTTC. This encodes CASRDRSLEQYF.

This clonotype was seen a handful of times. V usage is TRBV5-5 and J usage is TRBJ2-5; a weak D match, TRBD2 (5 bases). V dropped 2 bases and J dropped 2 bases, with 10 bases sitting between them. Germline CDR1 SGHKS, CDR2 YYEKEE (reference sequence). The length of the CDR3 is 14 residues. CDR3: CASSFGLMQETQYF. CDR3 coding DNA: TGTGCCAGCAGCTTCGGACTGATGCAAGAGACCCAGTACTTC.

The sample holds one count of this clonotype. V usage is TRBV19 and J usage is TRBJ1-5; 8 nucleotides match TRBD1. The CDR3 runs to 15 residues. After removal of 4 bases from V and 5 bases from J, the junction contained 7 bases not matched to a gene. Per the germline V gene, CDR1 is LNHDA and CDR2 is SQIVND (reference sequence). CDR3 coding DNA: TGTGCCAGTAGTACCCGGACAGGGAGAGATCAGCCCCAGCATTTT. Residues: CASSTRTGRDQPQHF.

The chain has TRBV29-1 and TRBJ2-5, with a tentative D call TRBD2 (5 bases). V shed 1 base and J shed 6 bases, with 9 bases lying between them. Germline V lookup: CDR1 SQVTM, CDR2 ANQGSEA. CDR3 size: 12 residues. This chain's CDR3 is CSVEGEMKTQYF. The CDR3 DNA sequence: TGCAGCGTTGAAGGGGAGATGAAGACCCAGTACTTC. Using reference TRBV29-1 and TRBJ2-5 for the parts outside the CDR3, the full variable domain is SAVISQKPSRDICQRGTSLTIQCQVDSQVTMMFWYRQQPGQSLTLIATANQGSEATYESGFVIDKFPISRPNLTFSTLTVSNMSPEDSSIYLCSVEGEMKTQYFGPGTRLLVL.

The genes are TRBV5-1 and TRBJ1-6; D call uncertain. V shed 1 base and J shed 8 bases, with 7 bases lying between them. Germline values: CDR1 SGHRS, CDR2 YFSETQ. This CDR3 contains 13 residues. The CDR3 loop reads CASSLQSDSPLHF. The CDR3 DNA reads as TGCGCCAGCAGCTTGCAATCTGATTCACCCCTCCACTTT.

V gene TRBV28 combines with J gene TRBJ1-1, with 7 nucleotides matching TRBD1. V was clipped by 8 bases and J by 0 bases; unmatched bases: 6. The CDR3 length is 14 residues. CDR1 and CDR2 from the germline V gene are MDHEN and SYDVKM. In DNA, the CDR3 is TGTGCCAGCCAAGAACAGGGGCTGAACACTGAAGCTTTCTTT. Encoded protein: CASQEQGLNTEAFF.

This clonotype came up a few times. V gene TRBV29-1 combines with J gene TRBJ2-5; TRBD2 agrees at 10 bases. Germline V gene lookup returns CDR1 SQVTM and CDR2 ANQGSEA. Unmatched junction bases numbered 17, after V lost 6 bases and J lost 7 bases. This CDR3 contains 16 residues. The CDR3 DNA reads TGCAGCGTGGTCCTAGCGGGGGAGCCGATCGCGGGGACCCAGTACTTC. Translation gives CSVVLAGEPIAGTQYF.

This clonotype has just a few counts. The chain is built from TRBV5-1 and TRBJ1-6; D not resolved. The CDR3 runs to 13 residues. CDR1 and CDR2 (germline): SGHRS, YFSETQ. The V and J ends lost 0 bases and 10 bases respectively, with 8 bases between them. Written as DNA, the CDR3 is TGCGCCAGCAGCTTGGCCGTGGAATCACCCCTCCACTTT. It is translated as CASSLAVESPLHF.

There are a few counts of this clonotype. The rearrangement joins TRBV12-3 or TRBV12-4 to TRBJ1-4; D not certain. The CDR3 runs 13 residues. V gave up 3 bases and J gave up 11 bases, with 13 bases separating them. The CDR3 DNA reads TGTGCCAGCAGTTTGACATCTCGATGGAAACTGTTTTTT. Amino acid sequence: CASSLTSRWKLFF.

The chain joins TRBV7-2 to TRBJ2-5; D tentatively reads TRBD1 or TRBD2 (5 bases each). This CDR3 has 16 residues. The V gene's germline CDR1 is SGHTA and CDR2 FQGNSA. The V gene lost 0 bases and the J gene lost 2 bases, with 13 bases spanning the gap. This CDR3 reads CASSLAGRRTQETQYF. The DNA of the CDR3 is TGTGCCAGCAGCTTAGCGGGACGTCGGACTCAAGAGACCCAGTACTTC.

This clonotype was observed a few times. The gene calls are TRBV7-9 and TRBJ2-1; the match to TRBD1 covers 9 bases. Losses at the gene ends were 1 base for V and 6 bases for J; bases not matched to a gene: 4. The germline gives CDR1 SEHNR, CDR2 FQNEAQ (reference sequence). The CDR3 covers 15 residues. The CDR3 DNA is TGTGCCAGCAGCTTAGGGGACAGGGTTTTCAATGAGCAGTTCTTC. As protein: CASSLGDRVFNEQFF.

The chain recombines TRBV7-9 with TRBJ2-1, with D hard to call. The ends were cut back, 3 bases at V and 7 bases at J, with 4 bases in the middle. This CDR3 is built from 11 residues. Per the germline V gene, CDR1 is SEHNR and CDR2 is FQNEAQ (reference sequence). CDR3 nucleotide sequence: TGTGCCAGCAGCTTTGAGAATGAGCAGTTCTTC. This gives the protein CASSFENEQFF.

This clonotype was recorded a few times. The chain has TRBV5-1 and TRBJ1-1, with 11 nucleotides matching TRBD1. V lost 2 bases to trimming and J lost 4 bases; unmatched junction nucleotides: 7. Germline assignment: CDR1 SGHRS and CDR2 YFSETQ. This CDR3 has 16 residues. CDR3 nucleotide sequence: TGCGCCAGCAGCTTAAGGACAGGGGGCGCGATCACTGAAGCTTTCTTT. Its protein product is CASSLRTGGAITEAFF.

This clonotype has just a few counts. The rearrangement joins TRBV6-2 or TRBV6-3 to TRBJ1-1; TRBD1 agrees at 10 bases. The CDR3 runs 15 residues. Germline V gives CDR1 MNHEY, CDR2 SVGEGT. J gave up 5 bases and V 7 bases, and 10 bases lay outside the gene matches. The CDR3 region is CASTPRQGASTEAFF. The CDR3, as DNA: TGTGCCAGCACCCCAAGACAGGGGGCATCGACTGAAGCTTTCTTT.